This passage covers 32 T cell receptor beta chains from one sample sequenced in a study of CXCR3-negative and CXCR3-positive naive CD8 T cells. The TRB cDNA libraries were prepared by 5' RACE with UMI labels. TCRdb reanalyzed the 5' RACE reads and collapses them to one entry per CDR3 protein, without DNA. Its clone listing holds several thousand distinct CDR3 sequences. The sequenced sample was naive CXCR3- CD8+ T cells from blood. The subset: CD45RO-CCR7+CD27+CD95- naive CD8+ T cells lacking CXCR3 (TNR3-). The receptor set was obtained from a human donor in good health. Some clones in this sample may be carry-over from other donors' samples.

This clonotype is classed as medium-sized by frequency. The V call is TRBV27, the J call TRBJ2-5; TCRdb lists TRBD2, though no DNA is available to test this call. CDR1 MNHEY and CDR2 SMNVEV come from the germline V gene (reference sequence). This CDR3 region has 13 residues. The CDR3: CASSLRGGETQYF.

This clonotype is classed as medium-sized by frequency. The chain carries TRBV29-1 and TRBJ1-1. The CDR3 is 12 residues long. Germline V gene lookup returns CDR1 SQVTM and CDR2 ANQGSEA. The CDR3 sequence: CSVVWKTTEAFF.

This chain joins TRBV7-6 and TRBJ1-1; absent DNA, TCRdb's TRBD1 call cannot be checked. The CDR3 sequence is 14 residues long. Germline V gene sequence: CDR1 SGHVS, CDR2 FNYEAQ. The chain's CDR3 is CASTRTAEGTEAFF.

Frequency places this clonotype as medium-sized. Here the CDR3 reads CSARSRTGAETQYF. V usage is TRBV20-1 and J usage is TRBJ2-5; there is no DNA to check the TCRdb D call of TRBD1. The CDR3 runs to 14 residues. The germline V gene has CDR1 DFQATT and CDR2 SNEGSKA (reference sequence).

The J gene is TRBJ1-2, the V gene TRBV4-1. This CDR3 has 14 amino acids. Germline CDR1 MGHRA, CDR2 YSYEKL. This CDR3 is CASSQPERGYGYTF.

By frequency, this clonotype registers medium-sized. The chain joins TRBV7-9 to TRBJ1-1; TCRdb's D call, TRBD1, is unchecked because there is no DNA. The germline CDR1 and CDR2 sequences are SEHNR and FQNEAQ (reference sequence). The CDR3 is 15 amino acids. The CDR3: CASSRQGGGRTEAFF.

This clonotype is medium-sized by frequency. The genes are TRBV4-3 and TRBJ1-1; TCRdb designates TRBD1, a call that cannot be tested without DNA. The CDR3 totals 15 residues. Germline-derived CDR1 and CDR2 are LGHNA and YSLEER. The CDR3 region is CASSQDWGAHWEAFF.

The chain recombines TRBV29-1 with TRBJ2-3; TCRdb outputs TRBD2, but without DNA this stays unchecked. The CDR3 totals 15 residues. The germline CDR1 and CDR2 sequences are SQVTM and ANQGSEA. Here the CDR3 reads CSVQRTSGATDTQYF.

Judged by frequency, this clonotype is medium-sized. The gene calls are TRBV20-1 and TRBJ2-4; TCRdb picks TRBD2, but there is no DNA to check that call. This CDR3 has 14 residues. Germline V lookup: CDR1 DFQATT, CDR2 SNEGSKA (reference sequence). The CDR3 spells CSARGGGGSLIQYF.

Its frequency marks this clonotype as medium-sized. The rearrangement links TRBV4-3 to TRBJ2-1; TCRdb's assignment of TRBD1 cannot be checked, as there is no DNA. The CDR3 has 19 residues. The V gene's germline CDR1 is LGHNA and CDR2 YSLEER. CDR3 loop: CASSQNAPDVVGGFGEQFF.

The rearrangement uses TRBV29-1 and TRBJ2-5; the TCRdb D gene call, TRBD2, has no DNA to confirm it. Germline V lookup: CDR1 SQVTM, CDR2 ANQGSEA. This CDR3 contains 14 residues. CDR3 region: CSDGLAGSQETQYF.

This chain links TRBV12-3 or TRBV12-4 with TRBJ1-1; the D call of TRBD1 rests on TCRdb alone, since no DNA is present to check it. This CDR3 is 14 amino acids long. The chain's CDR3 is CASSGRTGGTEALF.

Measured by frequency, this clonotype is medium-sized (0.01 to 0.1%). The chain links TRBV12-3 or TRBV12-4 to TRBJ1-5; TCRdb indicates TRBD1, and absent DNA this call remains unverified. This CDR3 has 14 amino acids. The CDR3 sequence: CASSSRYSNQPQHF.

Its frequency marks this clonotype as medium-sized. The chain is built from TRBV14 and TRBJ2-7; TCRdb names TRBD2, which stays unverified in the absence of DNA. This CDR3 has 15 amino acids. Germline values: CDR1 SGHDN, CDR2 FVKESK. CDR3 residues: CASSLGPSGSYEQYF.

V and J are TRBV2 and TRBJ2-7; TCRdb's assignment of TRBD1 cannot be checked, as there is no DNA. The CDR3 has 14 residues. Germline values: CDR1 SNHLY, CDR2 FYNNEI. CDR3 in amino acids: CASSEAQGSYEQYF.

Judged by frequency, this clonotype is medium-sized. The chain joins TRBV27 to TRBJ2-1; TCRdb calls TRBD2, which cannot be checked without DNA. This CDR3 has 15 amino acids. Germline assignment: CDR1 MNHEY and CDR2 SMNVEV (reference sequence). This CDR3 reads CASSFIAGAPDEQFF.

Considering frequency, this clonotype is medium-sized. The chain joins TRBV12-3 or TRBV12-4 to TRBJ2-1; TCRdb picks TRBD1, but there is no DNA to check that call. The CDR3 length is 15 residues. This chain's CDR3 is CASSSNQGSYNEQFF.

The V call is TRBV7-2, the J call TRBJ2-3; the D gene TCRdb calls, TRBD2, cannot be checked with no DNA. Per the germline V gene, CDR1 is SGHTA and CDR2 is FQGNSA. The CDR3 contains 15 residues. The CDR3 sequence: CASSFGLAGVDTQYF.

The gene calls are TRBV16 and TRBJ2-7; TCRdb's D call of TRBD2 is untestable without DNA. The CDR3 runs to 14 residues. The germline CDR1 and CDR2 sequences are KGHSY and FQNENV. CDR3 sequence reads: CASSHSGREGEQYF.

This clonotype shows up as medium-sized (0.01 to 0.1%) by frequency. The chain uses TRBV29-1 and TRBJ1-3. The germline V gene has CDR1 SQVTM and CDR2 ANQGSEA. The CDR3 extends over 15 amino acids. CDR3 loop: CSVEDRALGGNTIYF.

This clonotype counts as medium-sized by frequency. The V and J genes are TRBV29-1 and TRBJ1-2; with no DNA, the TCRdb D assignment of TRBD1 cannot be verified. CDR3 size: 13 residues. CDR1 is SQVTM and CDR2 is ANQGSEA in the germline V gene. The CDR3 here is CSVDLGTAYGYTF.

This clonotype shows up as medium-sized by frequency. The chain recombines TRBV29-1 with TRBJ2-1; the D gene TCRdb calls, TRBD2, cannot be checked with no DNA. This CDR3 region has 14 residues. Germline V gene data show CDR1 as SQVTM and CDR2 as ANQGSEA. CDR3 protein: CSVEFGGSGNEQFF.

V gene TRBV5-1 combines with J gene TRBJ2-1. CDR3 length equals 13 residues. The germline V gene has CDR1 SGHRS and CDR2 YFSETQ. This CDR3 is CASSLRAYNEQFF.

In terms of frequency, this clonotype is medium-sized (0.01 to 0.1%). The V call is TRBV7-2, the J call TRBJ2-5; TCRdb's assignment of TRBD2 cannot be checked, as there is no DNA. This CDR3 has 14 residues. From germline, CDR1 is SGHTA and CDR2 FQGNSA. The CDR3 is CASSLVGGGETQYF.

This clonotype shows up as medium-sized by frequency. V is TRBV29-1 and J is TRBJ1-3; the TCRdb D gene call, TRBD1, has no DNA to confirm it. CDR1 SQVTM and CDR2 ANQGSEA come from the germline V gene. The CDR3 has 13 amino acids. The CDR3 reads CSVEGTGVNTIYF. The whole variable domain, remainder taken from reference TRBV29-1 and TRBJ1-3, is SAVISQKPSRDICQRGTSLTIQCQVDSQVTMMFWYRQQPGQSLTLIATANQGSEATYESGFVIDKFPISRPNLTFSTLTVSNMSPEDSSIYLCSVEGTGVNTIYFGEGSWLTVV.

The CDR3 protein is CASSQYSHEPYEQYF. The chain combines TRBV4-3 with TRBJ2-7. The length of the CDR3 is 15 residues. The germline gives CDR1 LGHNA, CDR2 YSLEER.

The chain joins TRBV7-9 to TRBJ2-1. The CDR3 is made up of 13 amino acids. Germline lookup yields CDR1 SEHNR and CDR2 FQNEAQ (reference sequence). The CDR3 is CASSLGPLGEQFF. Complete variable domain (other parts from reference TRBV7-9 and TRBJ2-1): DTGVSQNPRHKITKRGQNVTFRCDPISEHNRLYWYRQTLGQGPEFLTYFQNEAQLEKSRLLSDRFSAERPKGSFSTLEIQRTEQGDSAMYLCASSLGPLGEQFFGPGTRLTVL.

The V call is TRBV29-1, the J call TRBJ2-2; the TCRdb call, TRBD1, lacks DNA for checking. This CDR3 region has 15 residues. The germline CDR1 and CDR2 sequences are SQVTM and ANQGSEA. The CDR3 region is CSVEVAGGLSGELFF.

This sequence joins TRBV6-2 or TRBV6-3 and TRBJ2-1; TCRdb returns TRBD1, unconfirmable since there is no DNA. The CDR3 is 14 amino acids. Germline CDR1 and CDR2: MNHEY and SVGEGT. The CDR3: CASNPWGFYNEQFF.

This chain uses TRBV2 with TRBJ2-4; TCRdb gives TRBD1 as the D gene, but with no DNA this cannot be confirmed. CDR1 SNHLY and CDR2 FYNNEI come from the germline V gene. This CDR3 is 16 amino acids long. This CDR3 is CASSEYGQLAKNIQYF.

The chain employs TRBV25-1 and TRBJ2-2; TCRdb outputs TRBD1, but without DNA this stays unchecked. Looked up from germline, CDR1 is MGHDK and CDR2 is SYGVNS. CDR3 length: 16 residues. The CDR3 loop reads CASSDLQGSNTGELFF. The full variable domain, its missing parts supplied by reference TRBV25-1 and TRBJ2-2, is EADIYQTPRYLVIGTGKKITLECSQTMGHDKMYWYQQDPGMELHLIHYSYGVNSTEKGDLSSESTVSRIRTEHFPLTLESARPSHTSQYLCASSDLQGSNTGELFFGEGSRLTVL.

J is TRBJ2-7 and V is TRBV28; there is no DNA to check the TCRdb D call of TRBD1. The CDR3 has 14 residues. Germline loops: CDR1 MDHEN, CDR2 SYDVKM. The CDR3 sequence: CASSPSGQGDDQYF.